This T cell receptor beta chain derives from a study of identical twins (dated by TCRdb to between 2015 and 2016). Study-wide context: The study deep-sequenced TCR alpha and beta repertoires from monozygotic twins, unrelated adults of various ages and cord blood to test whether fetal clonotypes persist. Replicate twin experiments were performed at different times using different library preparation protocols to rule out contamination.

Trimming removed 11 bases from V and 2 bases from J, leaving 12 bases between the germline ends. Spanning cysteine to phenylalanine, the CDR3 consists of 12 amino acids. Only the CDR3 part of the read is kept: 36 bases, read in frame from the first base. Study-wide conclusions, independent of this receptor: Invariant T cells such as MAIT and iNKT could partly confound zero-insertion analyses, though diverse VJ usage argued against this for most clonotypes. In beta out-of-frame sequences, excess twin sharing was weaker, because having fewer shared sequences lowered the signal-to-noise ratio. Out-of-frame TCR alpha sharing in monozygotic twins was systematically underestimated by recombination models, whereas sharing between unrelated individuals was in agreement with the recombination models. Fewer insertions were carried by abundant cord blood beta clonotypes; a weaker similar trend was observed in young adult naive repertoires, while no such trend was observed in memory repertoires. Because the same donors could not be followed over many years, the conclusions depended on cross-sectional statistical analysis. Out-of-frame TCR alpha sequences shared between twins showed an excess of low generation-probability sequences compared with coincidental sharing between unrelated individuals.

Library preparation used 5' RACE. This sample was sequenced with an Illumina HiSeq 2000. Template switching introduced a universal primer binding site; the final cDNA contained a unique molecular identifier, enabling accurate counting of TCR cDNA molecules. Specific primers in the conserved constant-segment region were used to synthesize first-strand cDNA for the TCR alpha and beta chains. To control for contamination, every cDNA library carried two barcodes: a SMART-Mk sample barcode plus Illumina barcodes. Two successive PCR steps introduced TruSeq adapter sequences along with Illumina sample barcodes. Sequencing of the TCR alpha and beta cDNA libraries was done on the Illumina HiSeq platform using custom primers. The authors processed their data as follows. Raw reads were processed with MiGEC to extract unique molecular identifiers, and MiXCR was used to determine CDR3 positions. For each individual, recombination models were inferred using an EM algorithm with the repgenHMM and IGoR tools. The tcR package in R was used for shared clonotype analysis, with sharing normalized by the product of cloneset sizes. Out-of-frame nonproductive sequences were analyzed to study raw recombination free of thymic and clonal selection effects. In TCRdb, the public reads were trimmed at Q25 with fastp and aligned with MiXCR, with productive beta chains retained. CDR3 protein sequences are deduplicated, and each keeps its most common genes and DNA. It is TCRdb's table, rather than the study itself, that gives the V and J calls and clone size. In this sample the table shows about 690,000 distinct CDR3 sequences, 5.5% to 6.5% of which occur a single time. The top ten hold about 1.8% of the sample.

On this clonotype itself: Its antigen is not yet known. It has no much larger one-base neighbor in the sample; base qualities were not kept.

All donors were healthy Caucasians. The researchers also sequenced three unrelated adults who were not twins: a male aged 18 to 29, a male aged 50 to 60, and a female aged 50 to 60. Miltenyi CD45RO+ enrichment and human naive T-cell isolation kits were used to isolate memory (CD45RO+) and naive T cells from PBMC. This chain joins TRBV12-3 or TRBV12-4 to TRBJ2-5; no D gene is confidently identified. Input material: naive T cells sorted from blood. The sample's cell subset or site, from its label and the paper: cells isolated with a human naive T-cell isolation kit. The clonotype originates from a young man in good health. The nucleotide sequence is TGTGCCTCTCACCTGGGGCAAGAGACCCAGTACTTC. Its product reads: CASHLGQETQYF.